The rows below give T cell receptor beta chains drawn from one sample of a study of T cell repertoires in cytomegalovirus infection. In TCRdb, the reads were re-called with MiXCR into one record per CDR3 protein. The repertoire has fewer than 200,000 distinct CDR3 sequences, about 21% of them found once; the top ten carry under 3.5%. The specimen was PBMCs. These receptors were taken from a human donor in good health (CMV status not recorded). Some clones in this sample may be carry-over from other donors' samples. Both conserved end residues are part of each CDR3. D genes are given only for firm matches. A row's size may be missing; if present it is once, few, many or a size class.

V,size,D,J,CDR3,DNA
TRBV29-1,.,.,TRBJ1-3,CSFSHGSGNTIYF,TGCAGCTTCTCACACGGCTCTGGAAACACCATATATTTT
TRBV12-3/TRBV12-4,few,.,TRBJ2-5,CASSPGRPEVEETQYF,TGTGCCAGCAGTCCCGGCAGGCCGGAGGTAGAAGAGACCCAGTACTTC
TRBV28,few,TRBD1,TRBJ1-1,CASSLPSGQGAEAFF,TGTGCCAGCAGTTTACCCTCCGGACAGGGGGCAGAAGCTTTCTTT
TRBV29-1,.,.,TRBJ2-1,CSVEDAFYEQFF,TGCAGCGTTGAAGACGCCTTCTATGAGCAGTTCTTC
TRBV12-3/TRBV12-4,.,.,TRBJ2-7,CASSLRGSLRGQQYF,TGTGCCAGCAGTTTGCGAGGAAGCCTACGTGGGCAGCAGTACTTC
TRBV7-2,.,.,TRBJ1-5,CASSLGLGAQPQHF,TGTGCCAGCAGCTTAGGTCTTGGTGCTCAGCCCCAGCATTTT
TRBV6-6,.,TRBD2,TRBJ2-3,CASSYPTSGGPDTQYF,TGTGCCAGCAGTTACCCGACTAGCGGGGGTCCGGATACGCAGTATTTT
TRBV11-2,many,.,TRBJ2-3,CASSFTAEVTDTQYF,TGTGCCAGCAGCTTTACAGCTGAGGTGACAGATACGCAGTATTTT
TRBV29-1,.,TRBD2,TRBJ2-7,CSVEYFNRGAYEQYF,TGCAGCGTTGAATATTTCAACCGGGGGGCCTACGAGCAGTACTTC
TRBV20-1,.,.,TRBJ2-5,CSAGANIGETQYF,TGCAGTGCCGGGGCGAATATAGGAGAGACCCAGTACTTC
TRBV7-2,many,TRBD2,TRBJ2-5,CASSSGLGIQETQYF,TGTGCCAGCAGCTCAGGACTAGGCATTCAAGAGACCCAGTACTTC
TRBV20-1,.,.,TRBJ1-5,CSASPGGGDQPQHF,TGCAGTGCTAGCCCCGGGGGCGGCGATCAGCCCCAGCATTTT
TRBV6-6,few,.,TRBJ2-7,CASSSGRTLSYEQYF,TGTGCCAGCAGCTCCGGACGGACCCTCTCCTACGAGCAGTACTTC
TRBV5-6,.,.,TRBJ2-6,CASFWGSSGANVLTF,TGTGCCAGCTTTTGGGGTAGCTCTGGGGCCAACGTCCTGACTTTC
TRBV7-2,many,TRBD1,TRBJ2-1,CASSLAGTGSYNEQFF,TGTGCCAGCAGCTTAGCGGGGACAGGTTCCTACAATGAGCAGTTCTTC
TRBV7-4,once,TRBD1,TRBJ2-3,CASSYMGQGSTDTQYF,TGTGCCAGCAGCTATATGGGACAGGGGTCGACAGATACGCAGTATTTT
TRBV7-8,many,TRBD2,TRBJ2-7,CASSLEGAGLAGVEQYF,TGTGCCAGCAGCTTAGAGGGGGCGGGGCTAGCGGGAGTAGAGCAGTACTTC
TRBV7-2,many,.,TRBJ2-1,CASSLDRGRNEQFF,TGTGCCAGCAGCTTAGATAGGGGTAGGAATGAGCAGTTCTTC
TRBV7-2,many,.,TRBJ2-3,CASSLRTDTQYF,TGTGCCAGCAGCTTGCGCACAGATACGCAGTATTTT
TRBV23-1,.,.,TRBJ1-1,CASSPDGDRLMNTEAFF,TGCGCCAGCAGTCCCGATGGGGACCGTTTGATGAACACTGAAGCTTTCTTT
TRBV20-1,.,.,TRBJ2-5,CSARQPVQETQYF,TGCAGTGCTAGACAGCCAGTCCAAGAGACCCAGTACTTC
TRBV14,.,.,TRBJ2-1,CASSQVLGHEQFF,TGTGCCAGCAGTCAGGTCCTCGGCCATGAGCAGTTCTTC
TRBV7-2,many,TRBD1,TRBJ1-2,CASSAGQGYGYTF,TGTGCCAGCAGCGCCGGACAGGGCTATGGCTACACCTTC
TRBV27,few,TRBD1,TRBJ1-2,CASSVWSVRGHRGYTF,TGTGCCAGCAGTGTATGGTCGGTTAGGGGGCATAGGGGCTACACCTTC
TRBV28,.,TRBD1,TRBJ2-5,CASSTPGQGAQETQYF,TGTGCCAGCAGTACGCCGGGACAGGGGGCCCAAGAGACCCAGTACTTC
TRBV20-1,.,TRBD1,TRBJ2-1,CSASYRGAYNEQFF,TGCAGTGCTAGTTACAGGGGCGCCTACAATGAGCAGTTCTTC
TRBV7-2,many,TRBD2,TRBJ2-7,CASSVAGGPLYEQYF,TGTGCCAGCAGCGTAGCGGGAGGTCCCCTCTACGAGCAGTACTTC
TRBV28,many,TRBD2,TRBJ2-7,CASSFSLAGLSYEQYF,TGTGCCAGCAGTTTTTCTCTAGCGGGACTTTCCTACGAGCAGTACTTC
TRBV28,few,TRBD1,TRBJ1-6,CASSSTGFNSPLHF,TGTGCCAGCAGTTCGACAGGGTTTAATTCACCCCTCCACTTT
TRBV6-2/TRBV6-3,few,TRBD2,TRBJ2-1,CASSYPRLAGAPKISYNEQFF,TGTGCCAGCAGTTATCCAAGACTAGCGGGAGCGCCTAAGATATCCTACAATGAGCAGTTCTTC
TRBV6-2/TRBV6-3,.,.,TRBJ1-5,CASNGGNQPQHF,TGTGCCAGCAACGGTGGCAATCAGCCCCAGCATTTT